This TCR beta chain was identified during a study of blood T cell repertoires in COVID-19. Study overall: Acute and convalescent COVID-19 samples came from the United States, Italy and Spain.

This clone was observed once. Using immunoSEQ multiplex PCR, the repertoire was profiled, and TCRdb retains in-frame clones only, with some absent. The sample shows some 130,000 clones, approximately 90% of them seen only once. Seattle enrolled patients during active infection and tracked them longitudinally. V lost 5 bases and J lost 3, with 11 bases in between. Germline V lookup: CDR1 SGHTA, CDR2 FQGNSA. CDR3 size: 13 residues. This TCR derives from a man in his 60s with COVID-19, enrolled during active disease. The chain is built from TRBV7-2 and TRBJ2-7; perhaps TRBD1 as D (6 bases). Source material: peripheral blood. CDR3: CASSPGQNYEQYF. CDR3 nucleotides: TGTGCCAGCAGCCCCGGACAGAACTACGAGCAGTACTTC.